This T cell receptor beta chain appears in the sequencing data of a study of blood T cell repertoires in COVID-19 (dated by TCRdb to the early 2020s). With respect to the entire study: Samples covering the acute and convalescent phases of COVID-19 were provided by collaborators in the United States, Italy and Spain. The prospective study material was composed of cDNA or gDNA derived from T cells, B-cell-depleted T cells, or PBMCs. Subjects who had been exposed to COVID-19, were actively infected with it, or had recovered from it provided the deeply sampled blood TCRbeta repertoires that made up the dataset. The repertoires were made available in a free public database intended to serve as a resource for research on the immune response to SARS-CoV-2. The samples were drawn from the first 160 participants of the ongoing ImmuneRACE study and from some 1,300 subjects provided by 6 global collaborators. Nearly every sample came with metadata listing a de-identified subject ID, COVID-19 status, age in years and sex. HLA class I and class II types, where available, came from metadata supplied by the sample provider rather than from assay-based typing.

Results the study describes overall, beyond this receptor: Clinical and demographic metadata were provided uncurated, with the amount varying by source and participant.

TCRbeta CDR3 regions were amplified from genomic DNA using the immunoSEQ Assay, a bias-controlled multiplex PCR. Per the source publication's procedure: Nucleated cell counts per sample were estimated from amplification of reference gene primers within the assay. To quantify the absolute abundance of each unique TCRbeta CDR3 rearrangement, sequence reads were collapsed and filtered. Productive Simpson clonality was computed per sample as the square root of Simpson's diversity index over productive rearrangements. In TCRdb, the immuneACCESS table is reduced to in-frame sequences with V and J assigned. These tables do not hold every clone; where another copy was compared, an unresolved V gene accounts for under half, and the others remain unexplained. V and J calls plus clone size are reproduced from that table; the DNA served to infer D and trimming. In this sample the table shows about 220,000 clones, around 86% of which occur a single time. About 4% of the sample is taken by the ten largest.

In the case of this clone: The clone's antigen remains unknown. The input lacks base qualities; no much larger clone sits a single base away.

Participants in the prospective study were enrolled through a virtual design, were aged about 18 to 100 years, and lived in roughly 25 United States geographic areas. To assign participants to cohorts, the prospective study relied on clinical history that participants themselves reported in a screening survey and a study questionnaire. Mobile phlebotomists in the prospective study collected whole blood, serum and a nasopharyngeal or oropharyngeal swab from every participant. Participants in the prospective study had the option to provide additional blood draws and questionnaires over an approximately two-month period. Before DNA extraction, blood samples from the prospective study were shipped at room temperature or frozen. At the junction V is shortened by 4 bases and J by 5 bases; bases outside the gene matches: 3. From cysteine to phenylalanine, the CDR3 is 14 amino acids long. The entry retains the CDR3 DNA only, 42 bases that are in frame from base 1. CDR1 and CDR2 (SGDLS, YYNGEE) derive from the germline V gene.

Recombination joined TRBV9 with TRBJ1-4; the central 9 bases match TRBD1. The sequence was collected from a woman aged 40 to 49 with acute COVID-19. Sequencing used PBMCs or T cells enriched from blood (not recorded which). The DNA sequence reads TGTGCCAGCAGCACCGGGACAGGGAATGAAAAACTGTTTTTT. It translates as CASSTGTGNEKLFF.